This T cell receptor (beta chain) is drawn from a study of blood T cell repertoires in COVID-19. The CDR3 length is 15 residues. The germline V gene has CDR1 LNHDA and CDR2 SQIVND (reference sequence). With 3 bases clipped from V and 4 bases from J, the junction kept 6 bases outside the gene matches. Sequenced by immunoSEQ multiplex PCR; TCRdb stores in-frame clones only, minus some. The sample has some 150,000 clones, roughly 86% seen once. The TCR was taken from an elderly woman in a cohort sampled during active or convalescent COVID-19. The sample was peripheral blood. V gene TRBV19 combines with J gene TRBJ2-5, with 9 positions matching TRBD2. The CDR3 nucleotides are TGTGCCAGTAGTATCCGCGGGAGGGGTATAGAGACCCAGTACTTC. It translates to CASSIRGRGIETQYF.